A selection of T cell receptor beta chains follows, all from one sample in a study of PD-1 blockade in classical Hodgkin lymphoma. Generated by immunoSEQ multiplex PCR, the TCRdb table keeps only in-frame clones and is missing some. The sample includes about 30,000 clones, around 84% seen only once; the top ten take under 45%. The source material was peripheral blood mononuclear cells (PBMCs), sampled before the second cycle of nivolumab. The receptors were gathered from a human donor with classical Hodgkin lymphoma. CDR3s include the opening cysteine and the closing phenylalanine or tryptophan. D genes are given only for firm matches. Clone size is not always given. Where it is, it says once, few, many or a class for expanded clones.

j_call cdr3_length d_call clone_size v_call cdr3_nt cdr3_aa
TRBJ1-5 15 - few TRBV7-2 TGTGCCAGCAGCTTAGGTCCGGGAGACAATCAGCCCCAGCATTTT CASSLGPGDNQPQHF
TRBJ1-5 14 - - TRBV9 TGTGCCAGCAGCGTAGGGACCGGCGGGCAGCCCCAGCATTTT CASSVGTGGQPQHF
TRBJ1-6 16 TRBD1 - TRBV27 TGTGCCAGCAGTGTCGACAGGGCCTCCTATAATTCACCCCTCCACTTT CASSVDRASYNSPLHF
TRBJ1-6 15 - - TRBV19 TGTGCCAGTACAGACGTACCTAACGGTAATTCACCCCTCCACTTT CASTDVPNGNSPLHF
TRBJ2-7 13 - few TRBV5-1 TGTGCCAGCAGCTTGACGTATACCTACGAGCAGTACTTC CASSLTYTYEQYF
TRBJ1-1 14 - - TRBV5-4 TGTGCCAGCAGCTTGGAACAGGCTTACACTGAAGCTTTCTTT CASSLEQAYTEAFF
TRBJ2-2 15 - - TRBV5-6 TGTGCCAGCAACAGAAGAGGGGCCAACACCGGGGAGCTGTTTTTT CASNRRGANTGELFF
TRBJ1-2 19 - - TRBV5-1 TGCGCCAGCAGCTTTTTCGGAGTCTTTACGAGGCGAGGGAACTATGGCTACACCTTC CASSFFGVFTRRGNYGYTF
TRBJ1-4 15 TRBD1 - TRBV19 TGTGCCAGTAGTGACGGGACAGAAAGGAGGGAAAAACTGTTTTTT CASSDGTERREKLFF
TRBJ2-2 19 - - TRBV4-3 TGCGCCAGCAGCCAAGAAATAGTAAGGGGGGGGCCGAACACCGGGGAGCTGTTTTTT CASSQEIVRGGPNTGELFF
TRBJ1-3 14 - - TRBV6-1 TGTGCCAGCAAGAGAGGGGTGTCAGGAAACACCATATATTTT CASKRGVSGNTIYF
TRBJ1-1 13 - - TRBV19 TGTGCCAGTAGTAAGGTAGCGAACACTGAAGCTTTCTTT CASSKVANTEAFF
TRBJ1-5 17 - - TRBV28 TGTGCCAGCAGTCTATACGGGGTAGGGAGGGCCAATCAGCCCCAGCATTTT CASSLYGVGRANQPQHF
TRBJ1-4 13 - - TRBV19 TGTGCCAGTAGTAGCCAGGTTAATGAAAAACTGTTTTTT CASSSQVNEKLFF
TRBJ1-2 15 TRBD1 - TRBV28 TGTGCCAGCAGTCGCGGACAGGAGTTTAACTATGGCTACACCTTC CASSRGQEFNYGYTF
TRBJ1-1 17 - - TRBV7-2 TGTGCCAGCAGCAATCATGGACAGTTAGTTTTAGGCACTGAAGCTTTCTTT CASSNHGQLVLGTEAFF
TRBJ2-5 15 - - TRBV19 TGTGCCAGTAGTATGTGGGGGGCTAGCCAAGAGACCCAGTACTTC CASSMWGASQETQYF
TRBJ2-7 14 TRBD1 - TRBV7-9 TGTGCCAGCAGCTTCAACAGGGGGGATTACGAGCAGTACTTC CASSFNRGDYEQYF
TRBJ2-5 14 TRBD1 few TRBV5-1 TGCGCCAGCAGCTTCTCAGGGGGCGGCGAGACCCAGTACTTC CASSFSGGGETQYF
TRBJ2-6 15 - - TRBV19 TGTGCCAGTAGTACTCTTAGCTCTGGGGCCAACGTCCTGACTTTC CASSTLSSGANVLTF
TRBJ1-4 13 - - TRBV19 TGTGCCAGCCTCGGGATAGCTAATGAAAAACTGTTTTTT CASLGIANEKLFF
TRBJ1-1 13 - - TRBV7-3 TGTGCCAGCAGCACTACACTGAACACTGAAGCTTTCTTT CASSTTLNTEAFF
TRBJ2-5 16 - - TRBV5-4 TGTGCCAGCAGCTTGGTAGGGCTAGTTGGGAGGGAGACCCAGTACTTC CASSLVGLVGRETQYF
TRBJ2-5 15 - few TRBV9 TGTGCCAGCAGCGTATTCCCGGACACCTGGGAGACCCAGTACTTC CASSVFPDTWETQYF